This T cell receptor beta chain was found in a study of blood T cell repertoires in COVID-19. Study background: From the United States, Italy and Spain came samples of acute and convalescent COVID-19. Sources were T cells, B-cell-depleted T cells, or PBMCs; the material itself was cDNA or gDNA.

Original processing methods: Amplified reference gene primers provided the basis for estimating nucleated cell counts. Clones were sequenced by immunoSEQ multiplex PCR, and TCRdb holds only the in-frame ones, with some missing. D and trimming come from the DNA, and the V and J calls and clone size come from that table. The top ten clones hold around 10% of a sample with 250,000 to 300,000 clones, 85% to 90% of them seen once. Recruited during active infection, patients (from Seattle) were subsequently followed longitudinally. Per germline, CDR1 WNHNN and CDR2 SYGVQD (reference sequence). The length of the CDR3 is 15 residues. V was shortened by 0 bases and J by 2 bases, with 8 bases between the two germline ends.

Sequenced sample: peripheral blood. The chain couples TRBV10-1 to TRBJ2-1; the D gene is possibly TRBD2 (6 bases). This clonotype originated in a woman aged 25-40 years with COVID-19, enrolled during active disease. The CDR3: CASSESGGAYNEQFF. The CDR3, as DNA: TGCGCCAGCAGTGAGTCGGGGGGTGCCTACAATGAGCAGTTCTTC.